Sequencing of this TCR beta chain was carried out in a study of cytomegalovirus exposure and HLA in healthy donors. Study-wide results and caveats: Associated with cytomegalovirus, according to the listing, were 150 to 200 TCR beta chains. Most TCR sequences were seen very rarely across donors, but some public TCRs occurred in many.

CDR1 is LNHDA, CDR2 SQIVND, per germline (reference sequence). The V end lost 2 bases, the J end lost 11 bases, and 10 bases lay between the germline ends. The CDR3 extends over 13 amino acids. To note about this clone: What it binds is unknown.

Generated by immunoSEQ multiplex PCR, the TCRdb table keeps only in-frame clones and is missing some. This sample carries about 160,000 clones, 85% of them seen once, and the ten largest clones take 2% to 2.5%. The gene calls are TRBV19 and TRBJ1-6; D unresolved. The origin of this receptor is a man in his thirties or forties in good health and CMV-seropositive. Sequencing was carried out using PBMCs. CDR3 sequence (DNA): TGTGCCAGTAGTATACGTCCGCGAACACCCCTCCACTTT. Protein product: CASSIRPRTPLHF.